The clone carrying this TCR beta chain was counted many times. This record comes from a study of low-dose radiotherapy and immunotherapy resistance in tumors. Alpha and beta chains were covered, as first-strand cDNA relied on TRAV- and TRBV-specific primers. With a V-primer adapter and a constant-region primer, TCRs were amplified for roughly 20 PCR cycles. TCRdb fed the reads into MiXCR, producing one record per CDR3 protein. The table records 85,000 to 100,000 distinct CDR3 sequences, 9.4% of them present only once. Time point meaning: before trial treatment. Sample: PBMCs, taken before treatment. This clonotype originated in a male donor with prostate cancer.

The CDR3 is CSAREEGAAKNIQYF. As DNA, the CDR3 is TGCAGTGCTAGAGAGGAGGGGGCGGCCAAAAACATTCAGTACTTC. This chain connects TRBV20-1 to TRBJ2-4, with a tentative D call TRBD1 (7 bases). The CDR3 is 15 amino acids. Germline V gives CDR1 DFQATT, CDR2 SNEGSKA (reference sequence). V lost 0 bases and J 1 base, leaving 10 bases between the germline ends.